The clone carrying this TCR beta chain was observed at least ten times. Antigen unknown. The data were taken from a study of identical twins. Study-wide points: Beta out-of-frame sequences showed weaker excess sharing between twins.

This CDR3 is 13 amino acids long. V lost 6 bases and J 4 bases, leaving 12 bases between the germline ends. The donors were all healthy and Caucasian. TCRdb processed the 5' RACE reads anew with MiXCR; each CDR3 protein has one entry. The sample lists hundreds of thousands of distinct CDR3 sequences, under 8.5% seen once, with over 1.5% in the top ten. This sample was also put to use in a study of yellow fever vaccine responses in identical twins.

Sequencing was carried out using PBMCs. This receptor was obtained from a woman aged 18-35 years in good health. The gene calls are TRBV12-3 or TRBV12-4 and TRBJ1-2; weak D call: TRBD1 (5 bases). The CDR3 nucleotides are TGTGCCAGCAGGTCCCAGGGAGGCTATGGCTACACCTTC. This gives the protein CASRSQGGYGYTF.